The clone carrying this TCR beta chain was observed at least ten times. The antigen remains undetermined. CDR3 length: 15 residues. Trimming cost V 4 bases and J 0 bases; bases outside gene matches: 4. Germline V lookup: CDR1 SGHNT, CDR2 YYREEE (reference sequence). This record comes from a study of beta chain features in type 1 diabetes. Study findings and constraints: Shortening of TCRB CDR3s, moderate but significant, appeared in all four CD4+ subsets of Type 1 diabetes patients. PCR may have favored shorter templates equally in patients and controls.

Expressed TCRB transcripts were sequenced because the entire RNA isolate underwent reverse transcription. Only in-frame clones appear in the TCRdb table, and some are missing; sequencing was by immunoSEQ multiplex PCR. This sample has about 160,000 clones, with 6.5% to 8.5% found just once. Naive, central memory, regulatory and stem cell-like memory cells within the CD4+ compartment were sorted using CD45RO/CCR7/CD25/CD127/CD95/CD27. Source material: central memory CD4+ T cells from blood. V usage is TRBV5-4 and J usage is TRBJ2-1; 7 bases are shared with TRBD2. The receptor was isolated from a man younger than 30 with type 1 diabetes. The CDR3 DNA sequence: TGTGCCAGCAGCAATGGACTAGACTCCTACAATGAGCAGTTCTTC. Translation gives CASSNGLDSYNEQFF.